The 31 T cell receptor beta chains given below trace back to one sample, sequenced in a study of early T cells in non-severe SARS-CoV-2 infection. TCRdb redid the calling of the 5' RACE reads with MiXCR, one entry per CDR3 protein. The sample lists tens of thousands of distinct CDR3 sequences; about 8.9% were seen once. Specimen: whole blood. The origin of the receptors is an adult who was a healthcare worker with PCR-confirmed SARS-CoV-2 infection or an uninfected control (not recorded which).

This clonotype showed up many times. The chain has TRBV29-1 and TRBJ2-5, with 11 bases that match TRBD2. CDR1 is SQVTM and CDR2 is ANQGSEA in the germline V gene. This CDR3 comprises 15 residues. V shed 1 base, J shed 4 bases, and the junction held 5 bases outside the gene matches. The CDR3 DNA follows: TGCAGCGTTGAAGTCCTAGCGGGAGGAGGAGAGACCCAGTACTTC. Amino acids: CSVEVLAGGGETQYF.

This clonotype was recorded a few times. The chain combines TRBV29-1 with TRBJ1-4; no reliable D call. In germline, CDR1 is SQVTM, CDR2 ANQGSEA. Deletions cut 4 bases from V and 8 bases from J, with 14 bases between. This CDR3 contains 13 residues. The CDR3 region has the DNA TGCAGCGTTGGACACCTCGGTGGGGAAAAACTGTTTTTT. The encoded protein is CSVGHLGGEKLFF.

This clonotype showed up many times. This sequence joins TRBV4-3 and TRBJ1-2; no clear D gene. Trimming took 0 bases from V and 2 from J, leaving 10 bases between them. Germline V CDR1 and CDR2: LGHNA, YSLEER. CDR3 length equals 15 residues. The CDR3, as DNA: TGCGCCAGCAGCCAAGATTTCAACAGAAACTATGGCTACACCTTC. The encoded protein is CASSQDFNRNYGYTF.

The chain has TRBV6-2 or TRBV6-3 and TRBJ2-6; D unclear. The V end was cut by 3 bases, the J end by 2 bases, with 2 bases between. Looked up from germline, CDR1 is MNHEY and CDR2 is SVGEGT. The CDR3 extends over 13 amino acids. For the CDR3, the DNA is TGTGCCAGCAGTTATACTGGGGCCAACGTCCTGACTTTC. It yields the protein CASSYTGANVLTF.

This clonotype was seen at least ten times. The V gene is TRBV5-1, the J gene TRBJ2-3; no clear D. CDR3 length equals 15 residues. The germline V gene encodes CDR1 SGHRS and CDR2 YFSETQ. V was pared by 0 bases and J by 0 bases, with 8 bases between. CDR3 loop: CASSLVSVSTDTQYF. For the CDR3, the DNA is TGCGCCAGCAGCTTGGTATCCGTTAGCACAGATACGCAGTATTTT. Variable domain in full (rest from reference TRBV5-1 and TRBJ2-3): KAGVTQTPRYLIKTRGQQVTLSCSPISGHRSVSWYQQTPGQGLQFLFEYFSETQRNKGNFPGRFSGRQFSNSRSEMNVSTLELGDSALYLCASSLVSVSTDTQYFGPGTRLTVL.

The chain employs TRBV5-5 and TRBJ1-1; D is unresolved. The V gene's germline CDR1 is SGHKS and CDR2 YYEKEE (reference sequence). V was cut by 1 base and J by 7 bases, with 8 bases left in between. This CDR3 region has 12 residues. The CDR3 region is CASSLSTIEAFF. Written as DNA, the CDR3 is TGTGCCAGCAGCTTGTCCACTATTGAAGCTTTCTTT. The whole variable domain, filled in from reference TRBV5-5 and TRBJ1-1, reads DAGVTQSPTHLIKTRGQQVTLRCSPISGHKSVSWYQQVLGQGPQFIFQYYEKEERGRGNFPDRFSARQFPNYSSELNVNALLLGDSALYLCASSLSTIEAFFGQGTRLTVV.

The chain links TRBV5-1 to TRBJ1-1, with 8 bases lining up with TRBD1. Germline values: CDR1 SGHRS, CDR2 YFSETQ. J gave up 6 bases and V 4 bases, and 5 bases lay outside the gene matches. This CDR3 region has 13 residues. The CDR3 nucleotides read TGCGCCAGCAGCCCCGGACAGGGTGCTGAAGCTTTCTTT. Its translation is CASSPGQGAEAFF. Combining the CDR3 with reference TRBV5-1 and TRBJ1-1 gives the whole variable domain KAGVTQTPRYLIKTRGQQVTLSCSPISGHRSVSWYQQTPGQGLQFLFEYFSETQRNKGNFPGRFSGRQFSNSRSEMNVSTLELGDSALYLCASSPGQGAEAFFGQGTRLTVV.

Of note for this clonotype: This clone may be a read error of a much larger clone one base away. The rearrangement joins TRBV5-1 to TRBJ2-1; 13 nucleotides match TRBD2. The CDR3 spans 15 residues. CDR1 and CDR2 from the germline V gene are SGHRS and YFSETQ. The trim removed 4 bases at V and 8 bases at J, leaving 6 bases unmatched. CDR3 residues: CASSPGLAGYYEQFF. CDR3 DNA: TGCGCCAGCAGCCCGGGACTAGCGGGGTACTATGAGCAGTTCTTC.

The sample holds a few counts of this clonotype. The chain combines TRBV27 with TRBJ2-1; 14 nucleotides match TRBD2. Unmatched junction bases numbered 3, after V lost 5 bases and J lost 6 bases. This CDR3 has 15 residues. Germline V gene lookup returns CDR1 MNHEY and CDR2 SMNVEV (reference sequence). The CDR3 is CASSHGTSGSNEQFF. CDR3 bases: TGTGCCAGCAGTCACGGGACTAGCGGGAGCAATGAGCAGTTCTTC.

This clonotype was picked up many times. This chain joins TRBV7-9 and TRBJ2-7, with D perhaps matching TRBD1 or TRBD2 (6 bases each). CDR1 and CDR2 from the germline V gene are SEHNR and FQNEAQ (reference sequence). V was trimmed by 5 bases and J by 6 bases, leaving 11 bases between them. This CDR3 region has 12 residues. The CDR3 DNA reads TGTGCCAGCAGCCCCAGGGGAGGCGAGCAGTACTTC. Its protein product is CASSPRGGEQYF.

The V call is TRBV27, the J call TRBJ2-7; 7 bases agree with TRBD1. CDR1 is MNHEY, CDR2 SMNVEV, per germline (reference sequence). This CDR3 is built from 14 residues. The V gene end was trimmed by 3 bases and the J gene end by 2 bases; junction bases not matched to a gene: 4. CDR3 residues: CASSFGQAAYEQYF. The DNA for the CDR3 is TGTGCCAGCAGTTTCGGACAGGCGGCCTACGAGCAGTACTTC.

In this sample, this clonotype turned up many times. CDR3 DNA sequence: TGTGCCAGTAGTCCACGGGGGAGACAGGGGTGGAACGAGCAGTACTTC. This codes for CASSPRGRQGWNEQYF. This chain connects TRBV19 to TRBJ2-7; TRBD1 aligns across 8 bases. With V trimmed by 5 bases and J by 5 bases, 14 bases remained unmatched. The CDR3 runs to 16 residues. Germline lookup yields CDR1 LNHDA and CDR2 SQIVND (reference sequence).

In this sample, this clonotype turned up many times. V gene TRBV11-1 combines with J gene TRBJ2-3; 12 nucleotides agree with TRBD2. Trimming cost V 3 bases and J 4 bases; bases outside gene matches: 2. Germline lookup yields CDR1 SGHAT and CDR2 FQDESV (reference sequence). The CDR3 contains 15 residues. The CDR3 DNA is TGTGCCAGCAGCTTCCTAGCGGGAGGGTCAGATACGCAGTATTTT. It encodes CASSFLAGGSDTQYF.

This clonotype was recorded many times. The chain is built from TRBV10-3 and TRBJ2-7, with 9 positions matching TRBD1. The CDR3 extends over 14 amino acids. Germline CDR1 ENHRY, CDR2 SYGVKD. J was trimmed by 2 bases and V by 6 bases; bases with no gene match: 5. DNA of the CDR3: TGTGCCATCAGACTGACAGGGGGTCCCTACGAGCAGTACTTC. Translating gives CAIRLTGGPYEQYF.

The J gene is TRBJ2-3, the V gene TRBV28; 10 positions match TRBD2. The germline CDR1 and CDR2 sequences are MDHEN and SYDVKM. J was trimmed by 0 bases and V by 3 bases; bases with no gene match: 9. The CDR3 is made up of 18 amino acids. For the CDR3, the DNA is TGTGCCAGCAGTTTGGGAGCGGGAGGGAGAACGAGCACAGATACGCAGTATTTT. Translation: CASSLGAGGRTSTDTQYF.

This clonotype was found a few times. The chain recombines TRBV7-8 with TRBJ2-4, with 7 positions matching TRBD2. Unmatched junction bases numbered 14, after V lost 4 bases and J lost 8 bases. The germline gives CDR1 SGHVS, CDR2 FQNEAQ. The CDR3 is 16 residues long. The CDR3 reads CASSSVGVERDDIQYF. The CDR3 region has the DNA TGTGCCAGCAGCTCCGTGGGGGTGGAGCGGGACGACATTCAGTACTTC.

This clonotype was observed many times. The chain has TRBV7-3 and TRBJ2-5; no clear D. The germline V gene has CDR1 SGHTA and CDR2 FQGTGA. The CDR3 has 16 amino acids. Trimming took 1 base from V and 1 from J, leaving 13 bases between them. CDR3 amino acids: CASSLNGARFQETQYF. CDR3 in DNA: TGTGCCAGCAGCTTAAATGGTGCTCGGTTCCAAGAGACCCAGTACTTC. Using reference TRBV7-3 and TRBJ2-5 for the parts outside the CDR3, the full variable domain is GAGVSQTPSNKVTEKGKYVELRCDPISGHTALYWYRQSLGQGPEFLIYFQGTGAADDSGLPNDRFFAVRPEGSVSTLKIQRTERGDSAVYLCASSLNGARFQETQYFGPGTRLLVL.

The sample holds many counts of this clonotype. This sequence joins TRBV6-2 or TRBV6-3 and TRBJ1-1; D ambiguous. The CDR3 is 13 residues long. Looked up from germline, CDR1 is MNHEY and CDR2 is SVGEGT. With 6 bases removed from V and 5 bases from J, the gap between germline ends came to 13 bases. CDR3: CASSEEGRTEAFF. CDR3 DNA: TGTGCCAGCAGCGAAGAGGGTAGGACTGAAGCTTTCTTT.

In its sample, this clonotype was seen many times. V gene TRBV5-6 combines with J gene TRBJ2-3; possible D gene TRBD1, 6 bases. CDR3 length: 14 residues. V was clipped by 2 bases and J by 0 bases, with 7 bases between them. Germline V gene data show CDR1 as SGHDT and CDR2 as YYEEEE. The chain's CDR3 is CASSFTGSTDTQYF. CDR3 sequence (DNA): TGTGCCAGCAGCTTCACAGGGAGCACAGATACGCAGTATTTT.

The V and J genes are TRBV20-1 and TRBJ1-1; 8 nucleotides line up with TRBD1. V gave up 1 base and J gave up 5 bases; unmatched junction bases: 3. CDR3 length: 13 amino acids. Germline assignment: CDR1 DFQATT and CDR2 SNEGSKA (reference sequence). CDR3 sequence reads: CSARGQGRTEAFF. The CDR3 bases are TGCAGTGCTAGAGGACAGGGGAGGACTGAAGCTTTCTTT.

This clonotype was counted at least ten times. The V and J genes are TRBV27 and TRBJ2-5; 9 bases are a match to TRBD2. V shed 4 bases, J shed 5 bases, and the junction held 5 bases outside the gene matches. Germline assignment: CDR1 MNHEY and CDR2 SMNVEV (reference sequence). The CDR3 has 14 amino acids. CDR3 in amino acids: CASSSAGGWETQYF. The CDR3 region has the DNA TGTGCCAGCAGTTCAGCGGGAGGTTGGGAGACCCAGTACTTC.

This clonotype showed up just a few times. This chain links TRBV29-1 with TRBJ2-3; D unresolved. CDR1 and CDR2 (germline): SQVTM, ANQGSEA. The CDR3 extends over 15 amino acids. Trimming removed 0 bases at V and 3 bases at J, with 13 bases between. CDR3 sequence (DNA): TGCAGCGTTGAAGATCGGCGCGAATCTACAGATACGCAGTATTTT. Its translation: CSVEDRRESTDTQYF.

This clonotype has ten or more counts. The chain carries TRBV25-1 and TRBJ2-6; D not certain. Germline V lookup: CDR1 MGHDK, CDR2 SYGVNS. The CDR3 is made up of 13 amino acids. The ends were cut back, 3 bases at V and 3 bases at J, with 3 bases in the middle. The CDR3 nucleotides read TGTGCCAGCAGTGACTTTGGGGCCAACGTCCTGACTTTC. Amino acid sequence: CASSDFGANVLTF. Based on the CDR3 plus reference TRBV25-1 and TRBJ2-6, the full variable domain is EADIYQTPRYLVIGTGKKITLECSQTMGHDKMYWYQQDPGMELHLIHYSYGVNSTEKGDLSSESTVSRIRTEHFPLTLESARPSHTSQYLCASSDFGANVLTFGAGSRLTVL.

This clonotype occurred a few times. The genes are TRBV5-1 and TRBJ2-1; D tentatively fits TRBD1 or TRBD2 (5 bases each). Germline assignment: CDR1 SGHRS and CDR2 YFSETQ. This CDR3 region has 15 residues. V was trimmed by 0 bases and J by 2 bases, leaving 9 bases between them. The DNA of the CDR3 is TGCGCCAGCAGCTTGGCCCAGGGAGCCTACAATGAGCAGTTCTTC. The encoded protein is CASSLAQGAYNEQFF.

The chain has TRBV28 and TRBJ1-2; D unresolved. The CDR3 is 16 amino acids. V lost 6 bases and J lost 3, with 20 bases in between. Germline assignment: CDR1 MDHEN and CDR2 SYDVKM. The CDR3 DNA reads TGTGCCAGCAGCCCCGGAGGTCGTCTAGCTGACTATGGCTACACCTTC. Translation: CASSPGGRLADYGYTF.

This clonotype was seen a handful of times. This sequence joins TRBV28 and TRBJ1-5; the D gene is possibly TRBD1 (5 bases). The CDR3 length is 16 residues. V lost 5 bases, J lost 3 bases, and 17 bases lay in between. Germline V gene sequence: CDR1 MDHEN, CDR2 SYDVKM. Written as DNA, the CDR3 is TGTGCCAGCAGTCCGGGGTTGGGGGGTTCCAATCAGCCCCAGCATTTT. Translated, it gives CASSPGLGGSNQPQHF.

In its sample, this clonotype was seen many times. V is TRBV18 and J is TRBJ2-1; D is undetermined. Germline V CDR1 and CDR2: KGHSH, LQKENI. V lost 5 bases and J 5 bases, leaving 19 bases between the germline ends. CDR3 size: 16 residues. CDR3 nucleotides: TGTGCCAGCTCAGGACGGTGGGTGGCTCAGAACAATGAGCAGTTCTTC. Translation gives CASSGRWVAQNNEQFF. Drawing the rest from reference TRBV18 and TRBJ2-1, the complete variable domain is NAGVMQNPRHLVRRRGQEARLRCSPMKGHSHVYWYRQLPEEGLKFMVYLQKENIIDESGMPKERFSAEFPKEGPSILRIQQVVRGDSAAYFCASSGRWVAQNNEQFFGPGTRLTVL.

The CDR3 sequence is CASRDSTRIFYEQYF. The CDR3 DNA reads as TGTGCCAGCAGAGACTCGACAAGGATTTTCTACGAGCAGTACTTC. V gene TRBV6-1 combines with J gene TRBJ2-7; D ambiguous. The germline V and J ends were trimmed by 6 bases and 3 bases, with 18 bases remaining between them. The CDR3 has 15 amino acids. Germline V gene lookup returns CDR1 MNHNS and CDR2 SASEGT.

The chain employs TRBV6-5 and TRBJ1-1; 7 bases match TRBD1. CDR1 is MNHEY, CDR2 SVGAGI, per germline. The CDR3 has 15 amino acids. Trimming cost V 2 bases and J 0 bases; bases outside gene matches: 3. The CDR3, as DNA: TGTGCCAGCAGTTACACGGGACAGATGAACACTGAAGCTTTCTTT. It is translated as CASSYTGQMNTEAFF.

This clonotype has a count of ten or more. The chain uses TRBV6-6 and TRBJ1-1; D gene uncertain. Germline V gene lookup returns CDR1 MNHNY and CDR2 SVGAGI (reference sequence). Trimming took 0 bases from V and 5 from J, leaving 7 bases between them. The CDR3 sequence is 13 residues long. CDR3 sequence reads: CASSYSGKTEAFF. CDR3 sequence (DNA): TGTGCCAGCAGTTACTCTGGAAAAACTGAAGCTTTCTTT.

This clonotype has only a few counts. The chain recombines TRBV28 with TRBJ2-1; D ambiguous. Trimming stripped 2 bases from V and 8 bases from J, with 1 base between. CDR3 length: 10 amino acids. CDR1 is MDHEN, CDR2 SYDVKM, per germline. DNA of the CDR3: TGTGCCAGCAGTTTACATGAGCAGTTCTTC. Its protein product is CASSLHEQFF.